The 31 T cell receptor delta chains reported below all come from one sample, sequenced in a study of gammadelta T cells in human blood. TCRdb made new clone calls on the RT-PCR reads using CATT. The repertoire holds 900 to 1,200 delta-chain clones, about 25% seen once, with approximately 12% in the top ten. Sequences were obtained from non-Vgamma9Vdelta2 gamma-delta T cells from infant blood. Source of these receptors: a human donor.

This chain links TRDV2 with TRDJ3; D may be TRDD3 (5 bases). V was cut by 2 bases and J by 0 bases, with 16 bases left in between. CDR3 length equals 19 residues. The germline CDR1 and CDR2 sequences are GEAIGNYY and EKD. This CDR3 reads CACDKVLEGDSWDTRQMFF. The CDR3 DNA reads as TGTGCCTGTGACAAAGTACTGGAGGGAGACTCCTGGGACACCCGACAGATGTTTTTC.

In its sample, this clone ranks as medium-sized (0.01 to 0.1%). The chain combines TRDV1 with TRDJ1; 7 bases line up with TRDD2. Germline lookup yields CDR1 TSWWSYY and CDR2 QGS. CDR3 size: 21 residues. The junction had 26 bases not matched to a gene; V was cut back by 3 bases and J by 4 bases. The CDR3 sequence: CALGEPSSGELEHPTGDKLIF. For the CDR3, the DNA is TGTGCTCTTGGGGAGCCTTCCTCAGGGGAACTGGAACATCCAACGGGCGATAAACTCATCTTT.

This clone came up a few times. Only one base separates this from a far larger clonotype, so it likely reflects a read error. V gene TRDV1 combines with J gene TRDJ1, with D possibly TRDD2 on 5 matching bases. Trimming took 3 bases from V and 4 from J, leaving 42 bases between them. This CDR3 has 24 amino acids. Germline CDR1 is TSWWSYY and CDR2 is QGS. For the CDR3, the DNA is TGTGCTCTTGGGGATCGCACTTGCACCCCCGTACCGCCTGAACTTTCCTCTGGTGACGATAAACTCATCTTT. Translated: CALGDRTCTPVPPELSSGDDKLIF.

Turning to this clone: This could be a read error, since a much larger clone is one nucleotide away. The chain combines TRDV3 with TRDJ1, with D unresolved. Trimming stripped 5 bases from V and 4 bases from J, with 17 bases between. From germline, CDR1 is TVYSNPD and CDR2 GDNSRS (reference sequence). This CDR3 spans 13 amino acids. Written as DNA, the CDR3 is TGTGCCAGGTCTCCGGACCCCATCGATAAACTCATCTTT. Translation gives CARSPDPIDKLIF.

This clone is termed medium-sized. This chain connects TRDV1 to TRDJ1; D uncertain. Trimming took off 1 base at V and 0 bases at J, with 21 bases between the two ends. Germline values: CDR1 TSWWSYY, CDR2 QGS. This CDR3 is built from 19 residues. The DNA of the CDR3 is TGTGCTCTTGGGGAACGAGGTTCGCCACCCCACCCGGACACCGATAAACTCATCTTT. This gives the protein CALGERGSPPHPDTDKLIF.

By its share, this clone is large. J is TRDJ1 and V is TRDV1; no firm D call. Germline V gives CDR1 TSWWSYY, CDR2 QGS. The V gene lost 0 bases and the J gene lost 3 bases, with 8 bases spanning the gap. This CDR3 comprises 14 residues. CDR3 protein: CALGELFAADKLIF. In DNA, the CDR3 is TGTGCTCTTGGGGAACTATTTGCCGCCGATAAACTCATCTTT.

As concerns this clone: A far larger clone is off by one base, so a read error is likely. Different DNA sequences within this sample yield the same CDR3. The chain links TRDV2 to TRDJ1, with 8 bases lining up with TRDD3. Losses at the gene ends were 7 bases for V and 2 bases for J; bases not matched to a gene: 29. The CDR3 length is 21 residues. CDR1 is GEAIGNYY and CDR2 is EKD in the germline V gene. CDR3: CACPPPSPYWGVTVGTDKLIF. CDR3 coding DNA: TGTGCCTGCCCGCCGCCTTCTCCTTACTGGGGGGTTACGGTGGGAACCGATAAACTCATCTTT.

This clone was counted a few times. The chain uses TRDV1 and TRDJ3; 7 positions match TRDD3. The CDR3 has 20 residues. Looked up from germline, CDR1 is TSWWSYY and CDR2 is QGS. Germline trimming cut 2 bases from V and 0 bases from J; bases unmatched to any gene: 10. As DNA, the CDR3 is TGTGCTCTTGGGGAAATAGGAGACTGGGGTAGCTCCTGGGACACCCGACAGATGTTTTTC. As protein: CALGEIGDWGSSWDTRQMFF.

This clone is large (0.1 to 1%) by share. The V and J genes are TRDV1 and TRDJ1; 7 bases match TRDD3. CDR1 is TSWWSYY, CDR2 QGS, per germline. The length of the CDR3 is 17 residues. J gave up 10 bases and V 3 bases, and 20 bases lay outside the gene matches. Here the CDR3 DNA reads TGTGCTCTTGGGGAGACAAGAGATAAGGTACTGGGGATTGGACTCATCTTT. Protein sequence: CALGETRDKVLGIGLIF.

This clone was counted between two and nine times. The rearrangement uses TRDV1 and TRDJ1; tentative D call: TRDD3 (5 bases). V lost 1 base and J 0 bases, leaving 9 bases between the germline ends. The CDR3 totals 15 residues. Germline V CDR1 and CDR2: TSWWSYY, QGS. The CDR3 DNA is TGTGCTCTTGGGGAACCATACGACAACACCGATAAACTCATCTTT. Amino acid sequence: CALGEPYDNTDKLIF.

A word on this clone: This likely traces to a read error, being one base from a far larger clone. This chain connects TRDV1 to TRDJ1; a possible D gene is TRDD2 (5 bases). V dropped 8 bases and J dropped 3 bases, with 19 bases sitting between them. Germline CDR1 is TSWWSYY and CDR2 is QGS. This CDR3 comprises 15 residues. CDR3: CALHSCHPSADKLIF. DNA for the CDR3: TGTGCTCTTCATTCCTGTCACCCTTCAGCCGATAAACTCATCTTT.

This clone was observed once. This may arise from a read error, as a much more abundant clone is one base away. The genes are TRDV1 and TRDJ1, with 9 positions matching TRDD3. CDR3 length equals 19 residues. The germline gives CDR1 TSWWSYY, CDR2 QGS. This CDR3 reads CALGDPYWGTAIDTNKLIF. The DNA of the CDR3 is TGTGCTCTTGGGGATCCCTACTGGGGGACCGCTATTGACACCAATAAACTCATCTTT.

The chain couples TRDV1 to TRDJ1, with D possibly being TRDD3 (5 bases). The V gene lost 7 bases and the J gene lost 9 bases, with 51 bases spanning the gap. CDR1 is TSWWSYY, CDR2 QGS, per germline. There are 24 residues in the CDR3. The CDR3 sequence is CALAPAGLRTTTRSYRDLEEELIF. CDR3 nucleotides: TGTGCTCTTGCTCCCGCTGGACTACGTACTACGACCAGGTCGTATCGGGATTTAGAGGAGGAACTCATCTTT.

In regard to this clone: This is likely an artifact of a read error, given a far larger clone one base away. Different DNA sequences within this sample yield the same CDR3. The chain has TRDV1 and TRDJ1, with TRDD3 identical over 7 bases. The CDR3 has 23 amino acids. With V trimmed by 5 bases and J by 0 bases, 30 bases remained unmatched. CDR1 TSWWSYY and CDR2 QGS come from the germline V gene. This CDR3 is CALGNFPGPSSRMGDPYTDKLIF. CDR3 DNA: TGTGCTCTTGGGAATTTCCCGGGCCCCTCGTCCAGGATGGGGGACCCGTACACCGATAAACTCATCTTT.

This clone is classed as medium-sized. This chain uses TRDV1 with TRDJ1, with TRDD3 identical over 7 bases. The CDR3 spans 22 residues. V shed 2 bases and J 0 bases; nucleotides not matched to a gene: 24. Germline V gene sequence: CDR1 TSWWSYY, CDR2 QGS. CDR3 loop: CALGEIPYLSALGDQYTDKLIF. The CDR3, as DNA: TGTGCTCTTGGGGAAATTCCATACCTAAGTGCATTGGGGGACCAGTACACCGATAAACTCATCTTT.

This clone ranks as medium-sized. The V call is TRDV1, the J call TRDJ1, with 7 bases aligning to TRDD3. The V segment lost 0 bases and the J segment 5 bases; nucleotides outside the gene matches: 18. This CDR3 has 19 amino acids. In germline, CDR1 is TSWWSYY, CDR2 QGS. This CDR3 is CALGELDSIPDWGGDKLIF. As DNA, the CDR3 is TGTGCTCTTGGGGAACTCGACTCTATCCCAGACTGGGGAGGGGATAAACTCATCTTT.

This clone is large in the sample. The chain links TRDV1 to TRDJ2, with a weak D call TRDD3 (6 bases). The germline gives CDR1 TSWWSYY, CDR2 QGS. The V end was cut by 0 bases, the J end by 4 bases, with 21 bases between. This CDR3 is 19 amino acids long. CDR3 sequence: CALGELHSWGSKETAQLFF. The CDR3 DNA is TGTGCTCTTGGGGAACTGCATTCCTGGGGATCCAAGGAGACAGCACAACTCTTCTTT.

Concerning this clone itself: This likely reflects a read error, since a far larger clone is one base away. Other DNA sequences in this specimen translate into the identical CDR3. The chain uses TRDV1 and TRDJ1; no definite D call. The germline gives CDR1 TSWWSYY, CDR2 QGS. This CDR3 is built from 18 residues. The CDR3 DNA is TGTGCTCTTGGGGAACTAGTTCGTGGGACCCTGTACACTGATAAACTCATCTTT. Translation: CALGELVRGTLYTDKLIF.

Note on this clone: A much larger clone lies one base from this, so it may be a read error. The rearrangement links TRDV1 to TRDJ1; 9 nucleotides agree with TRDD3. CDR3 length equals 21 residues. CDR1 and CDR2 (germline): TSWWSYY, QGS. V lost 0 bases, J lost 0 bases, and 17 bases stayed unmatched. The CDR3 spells CALGELGGPGGSFAYTDKLIF. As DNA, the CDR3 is TGTGCTCTTGGGGAACTCGGCGGTCCTGGGGGATCCTTTGCGTACACCGATAAACTCATCTTT.

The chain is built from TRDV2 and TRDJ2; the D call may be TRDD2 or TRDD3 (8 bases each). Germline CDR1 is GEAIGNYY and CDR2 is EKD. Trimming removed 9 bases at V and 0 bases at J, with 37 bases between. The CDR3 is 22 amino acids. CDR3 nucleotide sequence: TGTGCCCCGGGCCTTCCTATTTTGGACTGGGGGTTGGCCAGAGCTTTGACAGCACAACTCTTCTTT. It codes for CAPGLPILDWGLARALTAQLFF.

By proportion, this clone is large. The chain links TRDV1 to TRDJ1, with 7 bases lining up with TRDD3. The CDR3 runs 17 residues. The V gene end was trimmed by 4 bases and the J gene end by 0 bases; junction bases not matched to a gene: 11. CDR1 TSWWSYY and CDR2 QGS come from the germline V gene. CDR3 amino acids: CALGAPKVGGYTDKLIF. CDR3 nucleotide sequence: TGTGCTCTTGGGGCCCCTAAGGTAGGGGGATACACCGATAAACTCATCTTT.

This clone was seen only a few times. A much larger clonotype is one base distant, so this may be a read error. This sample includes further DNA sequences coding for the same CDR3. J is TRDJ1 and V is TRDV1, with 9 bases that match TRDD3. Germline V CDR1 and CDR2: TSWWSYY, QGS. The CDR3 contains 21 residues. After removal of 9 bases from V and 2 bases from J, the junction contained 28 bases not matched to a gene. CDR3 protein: CALPLHIPIHLLGETTDKLIF. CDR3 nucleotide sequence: TGTGCTCTCCCCCTCCATATTCCAATCCACTTACTGGGGGAGACTACCGATAAACTCATCTTT.

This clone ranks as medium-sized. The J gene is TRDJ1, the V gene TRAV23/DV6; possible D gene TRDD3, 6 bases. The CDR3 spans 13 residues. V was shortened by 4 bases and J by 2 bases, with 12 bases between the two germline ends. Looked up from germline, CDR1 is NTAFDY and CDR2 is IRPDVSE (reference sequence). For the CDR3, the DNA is TGTGCAGCAGGGGATTCCTGGACCGATAAACTCATCTTT. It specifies CAAGDSWTDKLIF.

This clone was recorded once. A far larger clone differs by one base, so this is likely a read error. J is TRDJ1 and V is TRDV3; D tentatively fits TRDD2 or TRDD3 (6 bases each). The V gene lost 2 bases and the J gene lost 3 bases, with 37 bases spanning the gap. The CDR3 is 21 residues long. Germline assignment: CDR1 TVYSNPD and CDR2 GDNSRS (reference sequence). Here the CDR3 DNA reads TGTGCCTTTTCCCCTATGAACTCCTACGGGTGGCTGATACGGGGGGCCGATAAACTCATCTTT. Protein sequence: CAFSPMNSYGWLIRGADKLIF. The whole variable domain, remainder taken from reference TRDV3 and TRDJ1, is CDKVTQSSPDQTVASGSEVVLLCTYDTVYSNPDLFWYRIRPDYSFQFVFYGDNSRSEGADFTQGRFSVKHILTQKAFHLVISPVRTEDSATYYCAFSPMNSYGWLIRGADKLIFGKGTRVTVEP.

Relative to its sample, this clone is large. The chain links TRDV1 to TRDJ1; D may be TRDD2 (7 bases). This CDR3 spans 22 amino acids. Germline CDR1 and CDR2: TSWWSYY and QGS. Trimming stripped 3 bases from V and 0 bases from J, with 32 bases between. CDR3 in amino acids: CALGDPPFLLEGIYIHTDKLIF. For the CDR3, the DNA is TGTGCTCTTGGGGACCCTCCTTTCCTACTAGAAGGGATATATATTCACACCGATAAACTCATCTTT.

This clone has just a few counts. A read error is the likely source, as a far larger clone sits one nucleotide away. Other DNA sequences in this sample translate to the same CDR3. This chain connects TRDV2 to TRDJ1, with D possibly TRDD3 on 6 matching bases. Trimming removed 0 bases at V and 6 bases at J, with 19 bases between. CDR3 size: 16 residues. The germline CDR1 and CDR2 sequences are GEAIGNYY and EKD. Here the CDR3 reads CACDTEGDTTDYKLIF. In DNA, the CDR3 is TGTGCCTGTGACACCGAAGGAGATACGACAGACTATAAACTCATCTTT.

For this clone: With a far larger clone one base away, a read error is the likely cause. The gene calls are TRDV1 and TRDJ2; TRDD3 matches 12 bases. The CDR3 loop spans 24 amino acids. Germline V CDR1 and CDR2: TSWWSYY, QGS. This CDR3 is CALGEPRSSWLHAWGIRGTAKLFF. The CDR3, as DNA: TGTGCTCTTGGGGAGCCACGTTCTTCCTGGTTACACGCCTGGGGGATACGTGGGACAGCAAAACTCTTCTTT.

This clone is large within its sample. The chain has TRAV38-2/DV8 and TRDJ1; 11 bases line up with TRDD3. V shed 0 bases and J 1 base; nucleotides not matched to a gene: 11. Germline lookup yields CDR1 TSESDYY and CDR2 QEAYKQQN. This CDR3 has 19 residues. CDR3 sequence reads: CAYRSAKWGIRPPTDKLIF. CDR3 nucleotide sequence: TGTGCTTATAGGAGCGCGAAATGGGGGATACGCCCTCCCACCGATAAACTCATCTTT.

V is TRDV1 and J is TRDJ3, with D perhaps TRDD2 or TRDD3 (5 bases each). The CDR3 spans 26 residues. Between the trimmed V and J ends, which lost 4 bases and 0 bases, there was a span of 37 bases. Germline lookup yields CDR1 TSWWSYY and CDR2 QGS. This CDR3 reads CALGAPTRLTPSRGFPGSWDTRQMFF. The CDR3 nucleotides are TGTGCTCTTGGGGCCCCGACTAGACTCACTCCTAGTCGGGGGTTTCCCGGCTCCTGGGACACCCGACAGATGTTTTTC.

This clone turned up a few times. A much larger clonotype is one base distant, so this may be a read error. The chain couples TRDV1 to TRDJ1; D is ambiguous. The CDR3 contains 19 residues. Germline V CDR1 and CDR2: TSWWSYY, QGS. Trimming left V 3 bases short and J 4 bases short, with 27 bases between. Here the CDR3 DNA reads TGTGCTCTTGGGGATACCCTTACCCCTCCATGTGGGAGAATCGATAAACTCATCTTT. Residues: CALGDTLTPPCGRIDKLIF.

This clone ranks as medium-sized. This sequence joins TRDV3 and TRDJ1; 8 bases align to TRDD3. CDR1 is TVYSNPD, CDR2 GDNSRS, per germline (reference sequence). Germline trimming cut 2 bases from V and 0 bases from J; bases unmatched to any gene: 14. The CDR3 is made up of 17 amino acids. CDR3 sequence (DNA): TGTGCCTTTCGTAGACTGGGGGCTCGCCCGTACACCGATAAACTCATCTTT. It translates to CAFRRLGARPYTDKLIF.